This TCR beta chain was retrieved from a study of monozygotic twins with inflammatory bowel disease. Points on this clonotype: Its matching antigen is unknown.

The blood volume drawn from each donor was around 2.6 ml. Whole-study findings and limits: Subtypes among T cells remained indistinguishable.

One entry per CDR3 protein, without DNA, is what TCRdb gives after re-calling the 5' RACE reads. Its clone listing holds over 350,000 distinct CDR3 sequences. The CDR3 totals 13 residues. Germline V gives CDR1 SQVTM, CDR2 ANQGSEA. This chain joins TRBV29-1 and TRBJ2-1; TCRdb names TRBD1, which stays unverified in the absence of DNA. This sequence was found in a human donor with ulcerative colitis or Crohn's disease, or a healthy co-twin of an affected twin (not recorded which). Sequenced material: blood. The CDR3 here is CSVWKGLYNEQFF.